The clone carrying this T cell receptor (beta chain) was seen just once. The entry originates in a study of blood T cell repertoires in COVID-19. Study in general: The origin of the acute and convalescent COVID-19 samples was the United States, Italy and Spain. Sources were T cells, B-cell-depleted T cells, or PBMCs; the material itself was cDNA or gDNA.

Original processing notes: How many nucleated cells were present was estimated from reference gene primer amplification. The table came from immunoSEQ multiplex PCR; TCRdb's copy has only in-frame clones and leaves some out. The V and J calls and clone size were taken over from that table, and D and trimming were inferred from the DNA. The sample has under 65,000 clones; roughly nine tenths are singletons. The CDR3 spans 15 residues. Germline V gene data show CDR1 as SGHNT and CDR2 as YYREEE (reference sequence). V shed 0 bases and J 4 bases; nucleotides not matched to a gene: 0. V and J are TRBV5-4 and TRBJ2-1; 11 positions match TRBD2. Sequenced sample: peripheral blood. The clonotype comes from a human donor in a cohort sampled during active COVID-19. In DNA form, the CDR3 reads TGTGCCAGCAGCTTGGTAGCGGGAGGGTACAATGAGCAGTTCTTC. Amino acids: CASSLVAGGYNEQFF.